This T cell receptor beta chain was identified in a study of cytomegalovirus exposure and HLA in healthy donors (dated by TCRdb to 2016 to 2017). About the investigation overall: An earlier analysis of approximately 590 of the donors reported about 290 Gb of sequence data and around 110 million unique TCR beta sequences from some 180 million T cells. Both class I and class II loci were covered by HLA typing, at four-digit resolution. Every repertoire in the discovery cohort had been generated on one and the same sequencing platform. An earlier analysis of more than 450 of the donors used high-throughput TCR beta sequencing to judge whether each TCR beta V gene segment behaved as functional or pseudogenic. The study used immunosequencing to profile the T cell repertoires of approximately 690 subjects and linked those repertoires to cytomegalovirus serostatus. Genome-wide SNP genotypes for about 55% of the roughly 670 donors were used in a later genetic analysis, which treated that subset as a discovery cohort. Among some 410 genotyped donors of the cohort, an average of approximately 240,000 unique TCR beta nucleotide sequences was sequenced per donor, of which about 18% were non-productive. A few DR-DQ haplotypes were treated as single units for association and clustering because of strong linkage in the cohort. The study was designed to test whether signatures of past pathogen exposure could be identified by cataloging public T cell receptors. Among the approximately 420 genotyped donors, around 81% belonged to the genetic ancestry cluster associated with self-reported Caucasian donors. High-throughput TCR immunosequencing, statistical association of individual TCRs with disease status, and machine learning were combined to predict cytomegalovirus infection status. Typing coverage differed by locus: A, B, C, DRB1 and DQB1 were typed in roughly 629-640 donors, DQA1 in around 500, DPA1 in 600 to 610, and DPB1 in 472. A later analysis re-examined previously published TCR beta repertoires from more than 650 donors and added high-resolution HLA genotyping to investigate patterns of TCR occurrence. An early release that covered about 640 HLA-typed donors contained around 300 gigabases of sequencing data and tens of millions of unique TCR sequences. Rather than using new phenotypic data, the later analysis identified candidate immune exposures from TCR beta sequences and from how often those sequences occurred across donors. Alongside the repertoire data, information on donor age, sex, ethnicity and CMV serostatus was compiled. In addition to the first cohort of 666 subjects, a separate validation cohort of over 90 different subjects was used. Points the paper makes about the study in general: In a later analysis, the rate of TCR association differed among HLA loci, with DRB1 alleles having the most associated TCRs and HLA-C alleles having the fewest. In a later analysis, several top co-occurrence clusters were reported to appear linked to parvovirus B19, influenza, CMV and Epstein-Barr virus. The sequencing pipeline was judged likely to have produced a cluster of highly shared sequence variants as a technical artifact. In a later analysis, most CMV-associated TCR beta chains were found to appear HLA-restricted, with HLA associations seemingly driven largely by CMV exposure. Compared with equally common non-associated chains, HLA-associated TCR beta chains in a later analysis were more clonally expanded and had lower generation probabilities. Correlated functional status among segregating V segments might be attributable to linkage disequilibrium, but an unknown experimental factor could not be ruled out. When HLA alleles, especially DR and DQ, strongly co-occurred, TCR associations were difficult to assign to individual alleles. According to a later genetic analysis, donors in an Asian-associated ancestry cluster had fewer N-insertions in productive TCRs than the approximately 670-donor mean. A further reported finding was that TCR beta sequences accurately predicted the HLA-A and HLA-B alleles for most subjects in the first cohort. In vitro tests confirmed that a few of the cytomegalovirus-associated TCR beta chains recognize cytomegalovirus antigens. Sequencing depth was assumed to be roughly uniform across donors in the presence/absence analyses, though that assumption may not hold. The only immune exposure information available for the cohort was CMV serostatus. According to the authors, the approach could potentially be generalized to other disease states and immunological phenotypes. In the study, some 180 TCR beta chains were listed as associated with cytomegalovirus. Most TCR sequences were observed very rarely across donors, whereas some public TCRs were present in many individuals. Because some donors lacked HLA typing at each locus, the association tests relied only on the typed subset. In an earlier analysis of 587 of the donors, most TCR beta V segments appeared in productive rearrangements about 87% or about 30% of the time, broadly matching IMGT annotations. Cytomegalovirus status was reported to be diagnosed by the classifier with high specificity and sensitivity in both the original and validation cohorts. Some IMGT-functional V segments, including TRBV6-2 and TRBV6-3, could not be distinguished by the 87-base-pair reads and were therefore excluded. In this cohort, only TCR beta chains were sequenced, and detectable features were limited by the absence of alpha or paired-chain data. The earlier analysis of 587 of the donors excluded approximately 15 rarely observed V segments, including chromosome 9 orphons, because counts were too low. A later genetic analysis associated a missense DCLRE1C variant with V-gene and J-gene trimming of TCR beta chains, and an independent cohort replicated the association. A later analysis associated 16,951 TCR beta sequences with specific HLA alleles at a false discovery rate of 0.05.

Library prep was done by the immunoSEQ multiplex PCR assay. A mixture of 60 forward primers for TCR Vbeta segments and 13 reverse primers for TCR Jbeta segments was used in the multiplex PCR. The CDR3 region of rearranged TCR beta genes was amplified from genomic DNA by a multiplex PCR assay. Amplified TCR beta libraries were sequenced as 87-base-pair reads on the Illumina HiSeq System. Per the source publication's procedure: Across the 670 or so repertoires, a later analysis counted 80 million or so unique TCR beta chains, about 10 million of which were shared by at least two donors. Raw reads were error-corrected and collapsed into unique sequences by a nearest-neighbor algorithm in which closely related sequences were merged to remove PCR and sequencing errors. Alignment of CDR3 sequences to IMGT reference sequences was used to assign V, D and J gene segments. For a sequence to be retained, at least a six-nucleotide match to both a V gene segment and a J gene segment was required. A rearrangement counted as productive if the CDR3 had no stop codons and remained in frame with V and J, and every other rearrangement counted as non-productive. CDR3 was defined by IMGT convention, running from the second conserved V-encoded cysteine to the conserved J-encoded phenylalanine. The earlier analysis of roughly 590 of the donors excluded sequences that lacked an unambiguous match to a single V gene segment. In an earlier analysis of 587 of the donors, V segments were called functional above 56.7% productive rearrangements and were called segregating when the between-donor standard deviation exceeded 5%. A statistical classification framework was built for diagnosing cytomegalovirus status from the catalog of TCR beta chain sequences. A later analysis assigned V and J genes by comparing TCR nucleotide sequences with IMGT/GENE-DB human TR gene sequences. In a later analysis, CDR3 sequences and most-parsimonious VDJ recombination scenarios were assigned using the TCRdist pipeline. In a later analysis, every TCR beta chain was defined by the combination of its CDR3 amino acid sequence and its V-gene family, and reads without a unique V-gene family were dropped. In a later analysis, 500 to 700 highly shared, low-generation-probability nucleotide sequences were removed to address suspected cross-contamination and a sequencing artifact. In a later analysis, a clonal expansion index was calculated for each public chain from normalized within-repertoire ranks of inferred template counts. In a later analysis, generation probabilities were computed with a VDJ recombination model fitted to out-of-frame rearrangements, and the resulting probabilities were checked against IGoR. In a later analysis, TCR-TCR, TCR-HLA and TCR-CMV co-occurrence was scored with hypergeometric tests, and a repertoire-size bias correction was applied to TCR pairs. A later analysis estimated false discovery rates by permuting HLA or CMV assignments 20 times. In a later analysis, co-occurring TCRs were grouped using DBSCAN, with TCRdist sequence similarity added in when clustering inside HLA-allele-positive subsets. Repertoires with fewer than 30,000 or more than 120,000 public chains were left out of co-occurrence clustering, as were about five repertoires with anomalous nucleotide sharing. TCRdb stores this immuneACCESS table with in-frame sequences only. Part of the clones is absent; in the studies checked, under half of the shortfall reflects unresolved V genes, and no reason is known for the rest. The DNA gave D and trimming, while V, J and clone size come from that table. The sample contains roughly 130,000 clones, about 71% of them found a single time. The ten largest clones take up about 2.6% of the sample.

In total, approximately 610 healthy bone marrow donors made up the cohort. Cohort members were all nominally healthy when sampled, although unrecorded immune exposures were likely present. The donor was CMV seropositive and belonged to the group of more than 250 seropositive cohort members. Each donor provided a peripheral blood sample, and peripheral blood mononuclear cells were used for TCR beta sequencing. Genomic DNA was extracted from the blood cell samples with the Qiagen DNeasy Blood Extraction Kit. V ends up 3 bases short and J 4 bases short, with an unmatched junction base count of 3. From the cysteine through the phenylalanine, the CDR3 covers 14 amino acids. Left in the record is the CDR3 DNA by itself, 42 bases read in frame from the first base. The CDR1 and CDR2 encoded by the germline V gene are KGHSH and LQKENI. To note about this clone: The antigen this receptor binds is unknown. There are no base qualities to consult, and no much larger clone falls within one base.

In this chain, TRBV18 is recombined with TRBJ2-7, with 10 middle bases fitting TRBD2. This clonotype was sampled from a woman aged 60-75 years in good health and CMV-seropositive. The specimen was PBMCs. In nucleotides, the sequence is TGTGCCAGCTCACCTGGGACTAGCGAGTACGAGCAGTACTTC. Translated, this gives CASSPGTSEYEQYF.